This T cell receptor beta chain comes out of a study of early T cells in non-severe SARS-CoV-2 infection. Study summary: The chains were unpaired, and the sequenced material was bulk RNA from unsorted whole blood.

There are many counts of this clonotype. What it binds is unknown. Trimming shortened V by 5 bases and J by 8 bases, and 6 bases separated the two germline ends. The germline V gene encodes CDR1 KGHSH and CDR2 LQKENI. This CDR3 region has 11 residues. Notes on the study in general: Anti-spike CD8 responses were favored in VDJdb matching, and private and CD4 specificities were missed.

The library protocol tagged individual cDNA molecules with unique molecular identifiers. TCRdb re-called the 5' RACE reads with MiXCR, one entry per CDR3 protein. The top ten hold about a tenth of the sample, which has about 25,000 distinct CDR3 sequences, roughly 4.5% seen once. This chain connects TRBV18 to TRBJ2-2; D is undetermined. Sequenced material: whole blood. This receptor was taken from an adult who was a healthcare worker with PCR-confirmed SARS-CoV-2 infection or an uninfected control (not recorded which). CDR3 protein: CASSTQGELFF. The CDR3 nucleotides are TGTGCCAGCTCAACACAGGGGGAGCTGTTTTTT.